Each of the 6 T cell receptor beta chains below was sequenced from the same sample in a study of T cell responses to AZD1222 COVID-19 vaccine. Sequenced by immunoSEQ multiplex PCR; TCRdb stores in-frame clones only, minus some. The sample contains 170,000 or so clones, just over 90% of which appear only once. Sequenced material: peripheral blood, taken on day 0 of AZD1222 vaccination. The receptors were gathered from an adult in good health.

The gene calls are TRBV19 and TRBJ1-6; no clear D gene. The length of the CDR3 is 15 residues. The germline V gene encodes CDR1 LNHDA and CDR2 SQIVND (reference sequence). The germline V and J ends were trimmed by 7 bases and 5 bases, with 15 bases remaining between them. Here the CDR3 DNA reads TGTGCCAGTAAGGACGCGGGAGGGAATAATTCACCCCTCCACTTT. This encodes CASKDAGGNNSPLHF.

The V gene is TRBV2, the J gene TRBJ1-1, with 9 nucleotides matching TRBD1. CDR3 size: 15 residues. V shed 6 bases and J 0 bases; nucleotides not matched to a gene: 5. Germline assignment: CDR1 SNHLY and CDR2 FYNNEI. CDR3 region: CASRAGQGMNTEAFF. DNA of the CDR3: TGTGCCAGCAGGGCTGGACAGGGGATGAACACTGAAGCTTTCTTT.

The chain recombines TRBV9 with TRBJ1-6, with D possibly matching TRBD1 (6 bases). The CDR3 has 14 residues. V dropped 0 bases and J dropped 10 bases, with 11 bases sitting between them. The germline V gene has CDR1 SGDLS and CDR2 YYNGEE. The CDR3, as DNA: TGTGCCAGCAGCGTAGCTGGGGGCGGATCACCCCTCCACTTT. This gives the protein CASSVAGGGSPLHF.

The J gene is TRBJ1-1, the V gene TRBV7-9, with D tentatively TRBD1 (5 bases). Per the germline V gene, CDR1 is SEHNR and CDR2 is FQNEAQ (reference sequence). The CDR3 length is 15 residues. The ends were cut back, 5 bases at V and 6 bases at J, with 19 bases in the middle. The CDR3 DNA is TGTGCCAGCAGCCCGCCGTTGGGGGGTGAGGCTGAAGCTTTCTTT. This encodes CASSPPLGGEAEAFF.

On this clone itself: The junction does not match germline at one end; this may be a read error. V is TRBV7-2 and J is TRBJ1-2; TRBD1 agrees at 8 bases. The CDR3 spans 14 residues. The germline V gene encodes CDR1 SGHTA and CDR2 FQGNSA. The CDR3 region is CGWGQGARNYGYTF. The CDR3 bases are TGCGGGTGGGGGCAGGGGGCGCGAAACTATGGCTACACCTTC.

This chain joins TRBV11-3 and TRBJ2-7; 8 bases match TRBD1. The length of the CDR3 is 15 residues. Germline V gene lookup returns CDR1 SGHNT and CDR2 YENEEA. Trimming cost V 5 bases and J 1 base; bases outside gene matches: 7. This CDR3 is CASSPDRGWSYEQYF. The CDR3 DNA is TGTGCCAGCAGCCCCGACAGGGGTTGGTCCTACGAGCAGTACTTC.